These T cell receptor beta chains were read from a single sample in a study of cytomegalovirus exposure and HLA in healthy donors. Sequenced by immunoSEQ multiplex PCR; TCRdb stores in-frame clones only, minus some. The repertoire holds some 290,000 clones, 70% to 90% seen once, with over 0.9% in the top ten. The sequenced material came from PBMCs. The receptors originated from a man aged 30 to 39 in good health and CMV-seronegative. Both conserved end residues are part of each CDR3. The D gene is left open where the match is weak. Expanded clones get a size class; other rows say once, few or many, or leave the size out.

J | D | V | size | CDR3 | DNA
TRBJ1-2 | NA | TRBV27 | NA | CASSIRGGTDGYTF | TGTGCCAGCAGCATCCGGGGAGGAACGGATGGCTACACCTTC
TRBJ2-7 | TRBD2 | TRBV10-1 | NA | CASLAGVYPYEQYF | TGCGCCAGCCTAGCGGGGGTCTATCCCTACGAGCAGTACTTC
TRBJ2-7 | TRBD2 | TRBV2 | once | CASSPILLAVDSYEQYF | TGTGCCAGCAGTCCTATCCTACTAGCGGTCGACTCCTACGAGCAGTACTTC
TRBJ2-7 | TRBD1 | TRBV14 | NA | CASSRGQGNEQYF | TGTGCCAGCAGCCGAGGACAGGGGAACGAGCAGTACTTC
TRBJ1-1 | NA | TRBV7-2 | NA | CASSLVRVINTEAFF | TGTGCCAGCAGCTTAGTTCGGGTTATAAACACTGAAGCTTTCTTT
TRBJ1-6 | TRBD1 | TRBV6-5 | NA | CASSYSGRGVGSPLHF | TGTGCCAGCAGTTACTCGGGCAGGGGGGTGGGGTCACCCCTCCACTTT
TRBJ2-7 | TRBD2 | TRBV6-1 | NA | CASSPRGGGEQYF | TGTGCCAGCAGTCCACGGGGGGGCGGCGAGCAGTACTTC
TRBJ2-5 | NA | TRBV6-5 | NA | CASSLSPEYQETQYF | TGTGCCAGCAGCCTTTCTCCGGAGTACCAAGAGACCCAGTACTTC
TRBJ2-1 | TRBD2 | TRBV5-1 | once | CASSVAPGLAANEQFF | TGCGCCAGCAGCGTAGCACCGGGACTAGCGGCCAATGAGCAGTTCTTC
TRBJ1-5 | NA | TRBV19 | NA | CASSAGMRPYSNQPQHF | TGTGCCAGTAGTGCAGGGATGAGGCCCTATAGCAATCAGCCCCAGCATTTT
TRBJ1-1 | NA | TRBV28 | NA | CASTESRGMNTEAFF | TGTGCCAGCACCGAGTCTCGGGGGATGAACACTGAAGCTTTCTTT
TRBJ1-2 | TRBD1 | TRBV6-1 | NA | CASTRGGTGTYGYTF | TGTGCCAGCACTCGGGGAGGGACAGGAACCTATGGCTACACCTTC
TRBJ1-1 | TRBD1 | TRBV5-1 | NA | CASRGQGSVTEAFF | TGCGCCAGCAGGGGACAGGGTTCGGTCACTGAAGCTTTCTTT
TRBJ1-2 | NA | TRBV6-1 | NA | CASSESPNYGYTF | TGTGCCAGCAGTGAGTCTCCTAACTATGGCTACACCTTC
TRBJ2-7 | NA | TRBV10-3 | NA | CAISESEIWASYEQYF | TGTGCCATCAGTGAGTCGGAAATATGGGCGTCCTACGAGCAGTACTTC
TRBJ1-2 | NA | TRBV11-2 | NA | CASSLEGHNYGYTF | TGTGCCAGCAGCTTAGAAGGACATAACTATGGCTACACCTTC
TRBJ2-5 | NA | TRBV18 | NA | CASSLLAGIQETQYF | TGTGCCAGCTCTCTGCTGGCGGGGATCCAGGAGACCCAGTACTTC
TRBJ2-1 | TRBD2 | TRBV9 | NA | CASSSQRSGGPYNEQFF | TGTGCCAGCAGCTCCCAACGCAGCGGGGGGCCTTACAATGAGCAGTTCTTC
TRBJ2-1 | NA | TRBV9 | NA | CASSVELASSNEQFF | TGTGCCAGCAGCGTAGAACTAGCCAGTTCCAATGAGCAGTTCTTC
TRBJ1-3 | NA | TRBV5-4 | NA | CASSLAAGGGNTIYF | TGTGCCAGCAGCTTGGCCGCGGGTGGTGGAAACACCATATATTTT
TRBJ2-5 | TRBD1 | TRBV5-8 | NA | CASSFMGQGGGETQYF | TGTGCCAGCAGCTTTATGGGACAGGGAGGAGGAGAGACCCAGTACTTC
TRBJ2-2 | NA | TRBV19 | once | CASTGLRNTGELFF | TGTGCCAGTACCGGGTTGCGGAACACCGGGGAGCTGTTTTTT
TRBJ2-1 | TRBD1 | TRBV7-9 | NA | CASSSKPPGTGGYNEQFF | TGTGCCAGCAGCTCCAAACCGCCCGGGACAGGGGGGTACAATGAGCAGTTCTTC